This T cell receptor (beta chain) comes out of a study of T cells after yellow fever vaccination (dated by TCRdb to between 2019 and 2020). In terms of the full investigation: Libraries from fractions with low cell numbers were prepared with the SMART-Seq v4 Ultra Low Input RNA kit. To follow T-cell clones before and after primary and booster YFV17D yellow fever vaccination, bulk TCR alpha and beta repertoires were sequenced over time. The cohort comprised two healthy male donors, one aged 18 to 30 and one aged 30 to 40 years. Blood samples were taken at several timepoints before and after primary and secondary immunization, and bulk PBMC replicates and cell subsets were isolated. The investigation overall reported the following: A small fraction of clonotypes showed up in both the CD4 and CD8 compartments, probably as a result of convergent recombination. Computational filtering was needed because FACS-sorted repertoires could contain abundant contaminating clonotypes from the bulk population. Because the study included only two donors, the extent to which the findings can be generalized is limited. The secondary T-cell response was weaker than the primary response but faster, peaking on day 5 instead of day 15. Most clones expanded after primary vaccination (approximately 96% of CD4 and 88% of CD8) were re-detected after the booster, suggesting that broad memory maintenance occurred.

This clonotype showed up just a few times. Its antigen is not yet known. Qualities for individual bases were not recorded, and no much larger clone is one base off. The treatment or condition label, read with the paper, signifies: live attenuated yellow fever vaccine strain. PBMCs were isolated from peripheral blood using a standard Ficoll-Paque protocol. Dynabeads CD4 and CD8 positive selection kits were used to isolate CD4 and CD8 T-cell fractions. TriZol was used to extract RNA from bulk PBMCs, CD4 and CD8 fractions, and dextramer-positive and dextramer-negative fractions. Synthesis of TCR cDNA relied on 5'RACE template switching, a step that introduced a universal primer site along with unique molecular identifiers. cDNA synthesis was primed from both the TCR alpha and TCR beta constant segments. Library amplification used two PCR steps, and the second PCR step added sample barcodes and sequencing adapters. Sequencing of libraries was done on Illumina HiSeq 2500 (2x100 bp) or NovaSeq (2x150 bp). The paper's processing steps were these. MIGEC was used to demultiplex reads and collapse the reads into UMI consensus sequences, and MiXCR was used for V(D)J alignment. Using edgeR on replicate PBMC samples, clonotypes were called vaccine-responding if FDR was below 0.01 and the log2 fold change was above 5 up to day 15. CD4 or CD8 identity was assigned to each bulk clonotype according to whether the clonotype was present at higher abundance in the sequenced CD4 repertoire or the sequenced CD8 repertoire. TCRdb redid the processing of the public reads, applying fastp at Q25 and MiXCR, and retained in-frame beta chains. Each record represents a unique CDR3 protein, reported with the most common genes and DNA among its rows. TCRdb, not the original authors, processed these V and J calls. The sample table shows under 250,000 distinct CDR3 sequences, and 6.9% are seen once. The ten largest make up about 0.9% of the sample.

CDR1 and CDR2 were assigned from the germline V gene as LGHNA and YSLEER. V is reduced by 0 bases and J by 2 bases, leaving a spacing of 10 bases between them. Inclusive of the bounding cysteine and phenylalanine, the CDR3 is 15 residues long. CDR3 DNA is the only sequence kept; it has 45 bases, read in frame from the first base. The clonotype was recovered from a man aged 25-40 years who received the YFV17D yellow fever vaccine. Specimen: CD4+ T cells sorted from PBMCs, collected 15 days after the yellow fever booster vaccination. The rearrangement joined TRBV4-3 to TRBJ2-5; no D gene can be assigned with confidence. The sequence in DNA is TGCGCCAGCAGCCAAGATCTTGTAGGGCAAGAGACCCAGTACTTC. Translated, this is CASSQDLVGQETQYF.